A single sample gave rise to the 21 T cell receptor beta chains below, sequenced in a study of vaccination and CD4 T cells after COVID-19. Treatment defined: approximately 9-day PBMC culture with coronavirus spike peptide pools or control peptides (ViraFEST assay). These TCRs' antigens remain unknown. Cultured CD4+ T cell DNA was sequenced using the Oncomine TCR Beta short-read assay. One entry per CDR3 protein, called by TCRdb with MiXCR from the PCR reads. The sample holds 8,500 to 13,000 distinct CDR3 sequences, more than 20% seen once. Sequenced material: CD4+ T cells from blood, cultured in vitro, taken after SARS-CoV-2 vaccination. The receptors shown here come from a human donor who had recovered from COVID-19.

This chain uses TRBV10-3 with TRBJ1-5; 7 positions match TRBD1. This CDR3 region has 16 residues. V lost 3 bases and J lost 1; bases outside the gene matches: 6. Germline loops: CDR1 ENHRY, CDR2 SYGVKD. The CDR3 DNA follows: TGTGCCATCAGTGAAACGGCAGGGGGGAGCAATCAGCCCCAGCATTTT. It yields the protein CAISETAGGSNQPQHF.

About this clonotype: The final CDR3 position lacks the conserved phenylalanine or tryptophan, pointing to a likely read error. The V call is TRBV6-1, the J call TRBJ2-7, with 9 positions matching TRBD1. CDR3 length: 14 residues. Looked up from germline, CDR1 is MNHNS and CDR2 is SASEGT. V shed 6 bases and J 6 bases; nucleotides not matched to a gene: 9. CDR3 loop: CASSSGQGFAEQYL. The DNA for the CDR3 is TGTGCCAGCAGCTCCGGACAGGGGTTTGCCGAGCAGTACCTC.

This chain joins TRBV20-1 and TRBJ2-1; possible D gene TRBD2, 6 bases. Trimming shortened V by 4 bases and J by 7 bases, and 14 bases separated the two germline ends. CDR3 length equals 13 residues. Germline V gives CDR1 DFQATT, CDR2 SNEGSKA (reference sequence). CDR3 loop: CSANPGLTNEQFF. The DNA of the CDR3 is TGCAGTGCTAACCCGGGACTGACAAATGAGCAGTTCTTC.

The chain recombines TRBV27 with TRBJ2-6; 7 bases are shared with TRBD2. The junction had 2 bases not matched to a gene; V was cut back by 4 bases and J by 2 bases. The CDR3 contains 15 residues. From germline, CDR1 is MNHEY and CDR2 SMNVEV (reference sequence). The CDR3 DNA reads TGTGCCAGCAGTTGGGGGGGGACTGGGGCCAACGTCCTGACTTTC. The encoded protein is CASSWGGTGANVLTF.

This clonotype was detected only a few times. This chain joins TRBV10-2 and TRBJ1-1; D call uncertain. V was clipped by 10 bases and J by 1 base, with 10 bases between them. The germline V gene has CDR1 WSHSY and CDR2 SAAADI. This CDR3 region has 12 residues. Here the CDR3 reads CATFQANTEAFF. CDR3 in DNA: TGCGCCACCTTCCAGGCGAACACTGAAGCTTTCTTT.

CDR3 region: CASRQGLARYEQYF. The CDR3 bases are TGTGCCAGCAGGCAAGGACTAGCGCGGTACGAGCAGTACTTC. The V call is TRBV12-3 or TRBV12-4, the J call TRBJ2-7; TRBD2 matches at 9 bases. The CDR3 totals 14 residues. The V and J ends lost 6 bases and 4 bases, in that order; junction bases with no gene match: 7.

The rearrangement links TRBV7-2 to TRBJ2-1; 11 nucleotides align to TRBD2. The V and J ends lost 5 bases and 4 bases, in that order; junction bases with no gene match: 22. The CDR3 has 21 residues. Germline V gene data show CDR1 as SGHTA and CDR2 as FQGNSA. Here the CDR3 DNA reads TGTGCCAGCAGCGCTCCGTGGGTAGCGGGAGGGCCCCTCTCGATTTACAATGAGCAGTTCTTC. Translated: CASSAPWVAGGPLSIYNEQFF.

The gene calls are TRBV18 and TRBJ1-2, with 8 bases matching TRBD1. V trimming: 0 bases; J trimming: 5 bases; junction bases outside the gene matches: 5. The CDR3 is 15 residues long. CDR1 is KGHSH, CDR2 LQKENI, per germline. The CDR3 region is CASSPPVNRGYGYTF. The CDR3 DNA sequence: TGTGCCAGCTCACCACCGGTTAACAGGGGGTATGGCTACACCTTC.

This clonotype has more than one count but fewer than ten. V usage is TRBV20-1 and J usage is TRBJ1-5; D is undetermined. Between the trimmed V and J ends, which lost 5 bases and 2 bases, there was a span of 10 bases. The germline gives CDR1 DFQATT, CDR2 SNEGSKA (reference sequence). This CDR3 comprises 13 residues. CDR3 nucleotides: TGCAGTGCTGGTAGGGTGGGCAATCAGCCCCAGCATTTT. As protein: CSAGRVGNQPQHF.

By its share, this clonotype is medium-sized. V is TRBV20-1 and J is TRBJ2-2; D is tentatively TRBD1 or TRBD2 (5 bases each). Trimming removed 5 bases from V and 4 bases from J, with 8 bases in between. Germline-derived CDR1 and CDR2 are DFQATT and SNEGSKA (reference sequence). The CDR3 loop spans 12 amino acids. The DNA for the CDR3 is TGCAGTGCTCTTGGGGGCACCGGGGAGCTGTTTTTT. It encodes CSALGGTGELFF.

V is TRBV5-1 and J is TRBJ2-1; 10 bases match TRBD2. CDR3 length equals 18 residues. The V gene's germline CDR1 is SGHRS and CDR2 YFSETQ. V trimming: 0 bases; J trimming: 6 bases; junction bases outside the gene matches: 12. The CDR3 bases are TGCGCCAGCAGCTTGGTTAGCGGGAGGACCCCGGGCCCCAATGAGCAGTTCTTC. This translates into CASSLVSGRTPGPNEQFF.

This chain uses TRBV27 with TRBJ1-6; D is undetermined. Trimming stripped 6 bases from V and 9 bases from J, with 24 bases between. Germline CDR1 is MNHEY and CDR2 is SMNVEV (reference sequence). This CDR3 has 17 residues. This chain's CDR3 is CASSWYGLAEGGSPLHF. The CDR3, as DNA: TGTGCCAGCAGCTGGTATGGCCTTGCGGAGGGTGGTTCACCCCTCCACTTT.

This clonotype was counted a few times. This chain uses TRBV6-1 with TRBJ2-1; the D is unclear. The CDR3 length is 13 residues. V lost 6 bases and J lost 7, with 13 bases in between. Looked up from germline, CDR1 is MNHNS and CDR2 is SASEGT. The CDR3 bases are TGTGCCAGCAGCAGAGCAGAAGTTAATGAGCAGTTCTTC. This codes for CASSRAEVNEQFF.

This clonotype ranks as medium-sized. The gene calls are TRBV7-2 and TRBJ2-3; 13 positions agree with TRBD2. The J segment lost 9 bases and the V segment lost 5 bases, leaving 8 bases of the junction unmatched. Germline V CDR1 and CDR2: SGHTA, FQGNSA. CDR3 length: 15 residues. In DNA form, the CDR3 reads TGTGCCAGCAGCCACAGACTAGCGGGAGGAGGCACGCAGTATTTT. Amino acid sequence: CASSHRLAGGGTQYF.

The V gene is TRBV4-3, the J gene TRBJ1-1; D unresolved. This CDR3 contains 15 residues. Germline V gives CDR1 LGHNA, CDR2 YSLEER. V was trimmed by 0 bases and J by 0 bases, leaving 8 bases between them. In nucleotides, the CDR3 is TGCGCCAGCAGCCAAGAGGCCCGAATGAACACTGAAGCTTTCTTT. It specifies CASSQEARMNTEAFF.

The CDR3 loop reads CASPRRAGNNEQFF. The CDR3 bases are TGTGCCTCCCCCCGGAGGGCGGGGAACAATGAGCAGTTCTTC. The J gene is TRBJ2-1, the V gene TRBV30, with D possibly matching TRBD2 (6 bases). The CDR3 loop spans 14 amino acids. CDR1 is GTSNPN, CDR2 SVGIG, per germline (reference sequence). V shed 7 bases and J shed 5 bases, with 18 bases lying between them. The full variable domain, in which reference TRBV30 and TRBJ2-1 provide the parts outside the CDR3, is SQTIHQWPATLVQPVGSPLSLECTVEGTSNPNLYWYRQAAGRGLQLLFYSVGIGQISSEVPQNLSASRPQDRQFILSSKKLLLSDSGFYLCASPRRAGNNEQFFGPGTRLTVL.

About this clonotype itself: One end of the junction does not line up with germline, which may come from a read error. J is TRBJ2-3 and V is TRBV24-1; 9 positions agree with TRBD1. This CDR3 is 17 amino acids long. Germline CDR1 is KGHDR and CDR2 is SFDVKD. CDR3 residues: CATSDLTGGRTTGTQYF. The CDR3, as DNA: TGTGCCACCAGTGATCTGACAGGGGGTAGGACGACAGGTACGCAGTATTTT.

In its sample, this clonotype was seen a few times. This rearrangement joins TRBV20-1 to TRBJ2-1; D remains unclear. The CDR3 spans 11 residues. V lost 4 bases and J 2 bases, leaving 3 bases between the germline ends. Germline V gene lookup returns CDR1 DFQATT and CDR2 SNEGSKA (reference sequence). The CDR3 nucleotides read TGCAGTGCTAATACCTACAATGAGCAGTTCTTC. Translating gives CSANTYNEQFF.

The gene calls are TRBV30 and TRBJ1-1; no definite D call. This CDR3 is 14 amino acids long. V was shortened by 2 bases and J by 0 bases, with 10 bases between the two germline ends. Germline V lookup: CDR1 GTSNPN, CDR2 SVGIG (reference sequence). CDR3 region: CAWSIIAMNTEAFF. The CDR3 bases are TGTGCCTGGAGTATAATAGCGATGAACACTGAAGCTTTCTTT.

CDR3 coding DNA: TGTGCCACCCTACAGGGGAACTATGGCTACACCTTC. Translating it yields CATLQGNYGYTF. The J gene is TRBJ1-2, the V gene TRBV28, with 7 bases aligning to TRBD1. Germline CDR1 is MDHEN and CDR2 is SYDVKM. This CDR3 is built from 12 residues. Trimming at V came to 10 bases and at J to 2 bases, leaving 4 bases not matched to a gene.

The chain links TRBV28 to TRBJ1-3; no reliable D call. Trimming removed 3 bases from V and 4 bases from J, with 4 bases in between. The CDR3 covers 12 residues. Germline-derived CDR1 and CDR2 are MDHEN and SYDVKM. Here the CDR3 DNA reads TGTGCCAGCAGTTTTCACGGAAACACCATATATTTT. The encoded protein is CASSFHGNTIYF.